This T cell receptor (beta chain) is from a study of identical twins. The study's findings and limits: Memory repertoires showed no such pattern, whereas abundant cord blood beta clonotypes carried fewer insertions. Models predicted less out-of-frame TCR alpha sharing in monozygotic twins than was found. Some out-of-frame alpha sequences were shared by twins, and these showed excess low generation probability. In beta out-of-frame sequences, the excess sharing between twins was weaker.

This clonotype was observed a single time. Its antigen remains unidentified. TCRdb reprocessed the 5' RACE reads via MiXCR and lists one record per CDR3 protein. The sample holds about 1.7 million distinct CDR3 sequences; about 31% are singletons and the top ten take around 0.3%. The length of the CDR3 is 17 residues. V lost 2 bases to trimming and J lost 2 bases; unmatched junction nucleotides: 8. The germline CDR1 and CDR2 sequences are SGHDN and FVKESK. V and J are TRBV14 and TRBJ2-1; 8 bases agree with TRBD1. Sequencing used cord blood. The origin of this receptor is a newborn girl in good health. CDR3 amino acids: CASSQSPGGGPYNEQFF. DNA of the CDR3: TGTGCCAGCAGCCAATCTCCAGGGGGCGGCCCCTACAATGAGCAGTTCTTC.